The clone carrying this T cell receptor beta chain was counted a few times. The data derive from a study of shared clonotypes between healthy human individuals. The germline V gene encodes CDR1 SNHLY and CDR2 FYNNEI. V was pared by 3 bases and J by 10 bases, with 10 bases between. CDR3 length: 12 residues. This table comes from immunoSEQ multiplex PCR, and its TCRdb copy is limited to in-frame clones, with some not included. Among roughly 500,000 clones listed, 60% to 85% were seen once. This TCR was sampled from a woman aged 40 to 55 in good health. Some clones in this sample may be carry-over from other donors' samples. The chain has TRBV2 and TRBJ1-5; D gene unclear. The sample comprised PBMCs. The CDR3 DNA sequence: TGTGCCAGCAGTGAGGAGCTGAATCCCCAGCATTTT. Protein product: CASSEELNPQHF.